A selection of T cell receptor beta chains follows, all from one sample in a study of immune evolution from preneoplasia to lung adenocarcinoma. Sequenced by immunoSEQ multiplex PCR; TCRdb stores in-frame clones only, minus some. The data hold around 5,000 clones, with around 80% observed a single time. The specimen was FFPE normal lung tissue adjacent to the tumor. The receptors come from a person aged 50-69 years with lung adenocarcinoma. Each CDR3 is given with its conserved first and last residue.

v_gene	j_gene	CDR3aa
TRBV2	TRBJ2-1	CASMNSAGGNEQFF
TRBV5-1	TRBJ2-5	CASSSGTGPQETQYF
TRBV2	TRBJ2-3	CASKYEGVESDTQYF
TRBV10-3	TRBJ2-1	CATGVRGLQYEQFF
TRBV30	TRBJ2-7	CAWSLLADTYEQYF
TRBV14	TRBJ2-1	CASSHGLARQGFEQFF
TRBV18	TRBJ2-2	CASSPRDSRTGELFF
TRBV5-4	TRBJ2-1	CASSTGLAGAAYNEQFF
TRBV7-8	TRBJ1-5	CASSLGRVVRGDVQPQHF
TRBV25-1	TRBJ2-4	CASSSLYGIQYF
TRBV4-1	TRBJ2-1	CASSQDLLQGVYNEQFF
TRBV2	TRBJ2-7	CASLAEGLDEQYF
TRBV5-1	TRBJ2-3	CASSRGGGLADTQYF
TRBV7-2	TRBJ2-5	CASSSSGGAGTQYF
TRBV2	TRBJ2-7	CASRTGTQSYEQYF
TRBV7-6	TRBJ2-1	CASSLRTALGAPNEQFF
TRBV11-2	TRBJ2-2	CASSLRLAENTGELFF
TRBV7-8	TRBJ2-3	CASSSRDRTDTQYF
TRBV7-3	TRBJ2-1	CASSSVPGQHPLYNEQFF
TRBV2	TRBJ2-6	CASSAQDSGANVLTF
TRBV4-2	TRBJ2-6	CASSQPGTESGANVLTF
TRBV7-6	TRBJ2-7	CASSPGLAGGGYEQYF
TRBV6-1	TRBJ2-3	CASSEGTSGSDTQYF
TRBV30	TRBJ1-5	CAWSWQNSNQPQHF
TRBV9	TRBJ1-4	CASSVQGASNEKLFF
TRBV28	TRBJ1-4	CASSPLDRAEKLFF
TRBV5-1	TRBJ2-3	CASSLGIGRAIGGTDTQYF
TRBV4-2	TRBJ1-3	CASSPEVVASGNTIYF
TRBV18	TRBJ1-1	CASSQTGPGAFF
TRBV5-1	TRBJ2-7	CASSDGTNTYEQYF
TRBV21-1	TRBJ1-5	CASREFLVHWHHQPQHF
TRBV11-2	TRBJ1-2	CASSRLAADYGYTF
TRBV11-2	TRBJ2-1	CASSSTGTHYNEQFF
TRBV27	TRBJ2-2	CASSFKGQANTGELFF
TRBV30	TRBJ2-1	CACLIGQGKTNEQFF
TRBV7-9	TRBJ2-7	CASSLGDRASYEQYF
TRBV4-2	TRBJ2-2	CASSQGEAGELFF
TRBV6-1	TRBJ1-1	CASSVGGAGAFF
TRBV19	TRBJ1-2	CASSGPPGQFNYGYTF
TRBV11-3	TRBJ2-3	CASSSGLAGPTLDTQYF
TRBV29-1	TRBJ2-1	CSVESPGRTSYNEQFF
TRBV11-2	TRBJ2-7	CASTPRTSGGEQYF
TRBV15	TRBJ2-3	CATSRDPGTDTQYF
TRBV2	TRBJ1-2	CASSGAGYDGYTF
TRBV7-9	TRBJ2-5	CASSPRLGETQYF
TRBV5-8	TRBJ2-1	CASTGGEVHNEQFF
TRBV5-8	TRBJ1-2	CASSFLHSAIIANYGYTF